The 5 T cell receptor beta chains presented below share a single source sample, sequenced in a study of T cell changes during pregnancy in multiple sclerosis. Produced via immunoSEQ multiplex PCR; TCRdb's table is partial and in-frame only. The repertoire holds just under 100,000 clones, approximately 95% seen once, with about 0.95% in the top ten. The sequences come from peripheral blood, collected after pregnancy. The source of these receptors is a female donor with multiple sclerosis, enrolled in a pregnancy study.

CDR3 nucleotides: TGCGCCAGCAGCCAAACGACAGGGGTCGGGGAGCTGTTTTTT. Protein sequence: CASSQTTGVGELFF. The chain is built from TRBV4-1 and TRBJ2-2, with 8 nucleotides matching TRBD1. The V segment lost 2 bases and the J segment 7 bases; nucleotides outside the gene matches: 3. Germline lookup yields CDR1 MGHRA and CDR2 YSYEKL. The CDR3 length is 14 residues.

The J gene is TRBJ2-7, the V gene TRBV18; possible D gene TRBD1, 6 bases. The CDR3 is 14 residues long. V lost 2 bases and J lost 12, with 20 bases in between. Germline lookup yields CDR1 KGHSH and CDR2 LQKENI. CDR3 in amino acids: CASSPVRGGAFLYF. The CDR3 bases are TGTGCCAGCTCACCAGTTAGAGGGGGTGCATTTTTGTACTTC.

V gene TRBV7-8 combines with J gene TRBJ2-7; TRBD2 matches 12 bases. The germline V gene encodes CDR1 SGHVS and CDR2 FQNEAQ. The CDR3 runs to 17 residues. J was trimmed by 9 bases and V by 5 bases; bases with no gene match: 17. The CDR3 protein is CASSPTSGSQIPPGQYF. CDR3 nucleotide sequence: TGTGCCAGCAGCCCGACTAGCGGGAGTCAGATCCCTCCGGGGCAGTACTTC.

Here the CDR3 DNA reads TGCGCCAGCAGTGAAAACAGGAACGAGCAGTACTTC. It encodes CASSENRNEQYF. V is TRBV10-1 and J is TRBJ2-7; D perhaps matches TRBD1 (5 bases). This CDR3 contains 12 residues. Germline-derived CDR1 and CDR2 are WNHNN and SYGVQD (reference sequence). The V and J ends lost 3 bases and 5 bases respectively, with 8 bases between them.

CDR3 DNA sequence: TGTGCCAGCAGCCCACTGACTAGCGGGAGCGGCAATGAGCAGTTCTTC. Its protein product is CASSPLTSGSGNEQFF. The chain carries TRBV4-2 and TRBJ2-1; 12 positions match TRBD2. The V gene end was trimmed by 4 bases and the J gene end by 6 bases; junction bases not matched to a gene: 7. The CDR3 extends over 16 amino acids. The germline V gene encodes CDR1 LGHNA and CDR2 YNFKEQ.